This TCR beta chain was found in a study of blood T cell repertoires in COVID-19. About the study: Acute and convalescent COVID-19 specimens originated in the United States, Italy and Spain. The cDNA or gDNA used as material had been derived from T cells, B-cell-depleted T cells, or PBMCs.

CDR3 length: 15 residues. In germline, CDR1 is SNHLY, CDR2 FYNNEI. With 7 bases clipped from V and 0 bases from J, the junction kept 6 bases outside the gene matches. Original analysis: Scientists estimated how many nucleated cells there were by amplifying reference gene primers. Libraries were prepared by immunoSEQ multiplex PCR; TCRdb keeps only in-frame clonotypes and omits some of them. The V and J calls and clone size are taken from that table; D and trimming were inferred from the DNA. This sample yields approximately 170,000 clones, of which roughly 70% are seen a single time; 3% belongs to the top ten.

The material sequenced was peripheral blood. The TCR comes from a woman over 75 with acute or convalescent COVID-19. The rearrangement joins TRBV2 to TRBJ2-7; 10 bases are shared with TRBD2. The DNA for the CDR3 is TGTGCCAGCACCGGACTAGCGGTGAGCTCCTACGAGCAGTACTTC. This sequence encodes CASTGLAVSSYEQYF. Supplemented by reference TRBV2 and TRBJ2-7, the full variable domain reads EPEVTQTPSHQVTQMGQEVILRCVPISNHLYFYWYRQILGQKVEFLVSFYNNEISEKSEIFDDQFSVERPDGSNFTLKIRSTKLEDSAMYFCASTGLAVSSYEQYFGPGTRLTVT.